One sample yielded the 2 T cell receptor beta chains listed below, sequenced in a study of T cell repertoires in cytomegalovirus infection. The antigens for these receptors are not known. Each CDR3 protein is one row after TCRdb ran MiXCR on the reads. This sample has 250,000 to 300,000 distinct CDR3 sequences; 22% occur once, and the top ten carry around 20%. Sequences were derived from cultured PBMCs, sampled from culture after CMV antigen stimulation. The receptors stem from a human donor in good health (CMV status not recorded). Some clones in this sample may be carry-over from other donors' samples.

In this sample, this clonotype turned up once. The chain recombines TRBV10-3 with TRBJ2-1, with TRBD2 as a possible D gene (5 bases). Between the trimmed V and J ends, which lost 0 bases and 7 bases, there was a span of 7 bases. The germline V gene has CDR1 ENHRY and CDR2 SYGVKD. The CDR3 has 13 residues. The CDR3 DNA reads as TGTGCCATCAGTGAGTCCGAGCGGAATGAGCAGTTCTTC. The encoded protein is CAISESERNEQFF.

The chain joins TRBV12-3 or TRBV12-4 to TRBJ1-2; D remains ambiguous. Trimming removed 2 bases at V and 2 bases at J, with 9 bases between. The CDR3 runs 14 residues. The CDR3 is CASSLPPGNYGYTF. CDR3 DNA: TGTGCCAGCAGTTTACCTCCAGGAAACTATGGCTACACCTTC.